This entry lists 12 T cell receptor beta chains sequenced from one sample in a study of T cells expressing NK-cell markers. TCRdb reprocessed the 5' RACE reads; each CDR3 protein has one entry and no DNA is given. Here the sample table reports approximately 380,000 distinct CDR3 sequences. Sequenced: blood T cells: a sorted CD56 or NKG2C T cell subset, CD4+ or CD8+ T cells, or bulk PBMC T cells (not recorded which). These receptors came from a man between 18 and 69 years old in good health.

The genes are TRBV6-1 and TRBJ1-1; no DNA is available, so the TRBD1 call from TCRdb remains unchecked. The CDR3 is made up of 14 amino acids. Germline CDR1 MNHNS, CDR2 SASEGT. CDR3 region: CASSDFRVSTEAFF.

The chain uses TRBV20-1 and TRBJ2-7. The CDR3 contains 13 residues. The germline V gene encodes CDR1 DFQATT and CDR2 SNEGSKA (reference sequence). CDR3 residues: CSALGTGDYEQYF.

The J gene is TRBJ2-3, the V gene TRBV4-2; TCRdb's assignment of TRBD2 cannot be checked, as there is no DNA. The CDR3 spans 18 residues. Germline V gene sequence: CDR1 LGHNA, CDR2 YNFKEQ. CDR3 residues: CASSRGTSGGQGTDTQYF.

The chain links TRBV6-1 to TRBJ2-6; without DNA, the TCRdb call of TRBD1 cannot be checked. Germline CDR1 MNHNS, CDR2 SASEGT. The CDR3 runs 18 residues. The CDR3 is CASSEGNSRGTGANVLTF.

V gene TRBV24-1 combines with J gene TRBJ2-4. The CDR3 runs to 14 residues. CDR1 is KGHDR, CDR2 SFDVKD, per germline. The CDR3 is CATSCWVTKNIQYF.

The chain recombines TRBV5-6 with TRBJ1-2. This CDR3 spans 13 amino acids. Germline V gene sequence: CDR1 SGHDT, CDR2 YYEEEE. CDR3 sequence reads: CASSLGQNYGYTF.

The chain links TRBV7-2 to TRBJ1-6. Looked up from germline, CDR1 is SGHTA and CDR2 is FQGNSA. There are 11 residues in the CDR3. This chain's CDR3 is CASSVGPILHF.

This chain links TRBV21-1 with TRBJ2-7. TRBV21-1 constitutes a pseudogene. The CDR3 extends over 15 amino acids. The CDR3 loop reads CASSKASGRSYEQYF.

The J gene is TRBJ1-2, the V gene TRBV7-9. CDR1 and CDR2 from the germline V gene are SEHNR and FQNEAQ (reference sequence). The CDR3 contains 17 residues. CDR3 sequence: CASSLGIRPKGNYGYTF.

This rearrangement joins TRBV28 to TRBJ2-5; the TCRdb call, TRBD1, lacks DNA for checking. The CDR3 is 14 amino acids. Germline CDR1 is MDHEN and CDR2 is SYDVKM. CDR3 sequence reads: CASRNPGGGETQYF.

CDR3 in amino acids: CASTPGGAGSTDTQYF. The chain uses TRBV19 and TRBJ2-3; TCRdb designates TRBD1, a call that cannot be tested without DNA. Germline loops: CDR1 LNHDA, CDR2 SQIVND (reference sequence). The CDR3 length is 16 residues.

This CDR3 reads CASSVRTGATYEQYF. This chain uses TRBV6-1 with TRBJ2-7; absent DNA, TCRdb's TRBD1 call cannot be checked. This CDR3 comprises 15 residues. Germline V gene data show CDR1 as MNHNS and CDR2 as SASEGT.